These 8 T cell receptor beta chains originate from one sample sequenced in a study of OX40 agonist ivuxolimab in advanced cancers. TCRdb's copy holds only in-frame clones and misses some; the assay was immunoSEQ multiplex PCR. This table holds 57,000 or so clones, 86% found once. Sequenced material: CD4+ or CD8+ T cells sorted from blood, taken in a trial of the OX40 agonist ivuxolimab. Receptors were obtained from an adult with an advanced solid tumor such as melanoma, head and neck, liver or kidney cancer.

The genes are TRBV27 and TRBJ2-2; 8 bases match TRBD2. This CDR3 has 14 residues. The germline gives CDR1 MNHEY, CDR2 SMNVEV (reference sequence). The V and J ends lost 10 bases and 5 bases, in that order; junction bases with no gene match: 9. The CDR3 nucleotides are TGTGCCACCGCGGGGGGAGCGACAACCGGGGAGCTGTTTTTT. This translates into CATAGGATTGELFF.

The chain combines TRBV18 with TRBJ1-2; TRBD1 might be the D (5 bases). The germline CDR1 and CDR2 sequences are KGHSH and LQKENI. V lost 3 bases to trimming and J lost 0 bases, with 11 bases between them. This CDR3 has 15 residues. The CDR3 DNA follows: TGTGCCAGCTCACCGGACATGGGGCCTAACTATGGCTACACCTTC. As protein: CASSPDMGPNYGYTF.

The chain recombines TRBV19 with TRBJ2-7, with D uncertain. This CDR3 is built from 12 residues. Trimming took 4 bases from V and 4 from J, leaving 8 bases between them. Germline values: CDR1 LNHDA, CDR2 SQIVND (reference sequence). CDR3: CASSRLGYEQYF. The CDR3 DNA follows: TGTGCCAGTAGTAGATTGGGTTACGAGCAGTACTTC.

The V and J genes are TRBV15 and TRBJ1-3; D ambiguous. The CDR3 runs 12 residues. In germline, CDR1 is LNHNV, CDR2 YYDKDF (reference sequence). The V gene lost 8 bases and the J gene lost 0 bases, with 5 bases spanning the gap. The CDR3 reads CATWDSGNTIYF. In DNA, the CDR3 is TGTGCCACCTGGGACTCTGGAAACACCATATATTTT.

The chain uses TRBV11-3 and TRBJ2-1; perhaps TRBD2 as D (6 bases). Germline V gene sequence: CDR1 SGHNT, CDR2 YENEEA. V gave up 5 bases and J gave up 9 bases, with 17 bases separating them. CDR3 length equals 14 residues. For the CDR3, the DNA is TGTGCCAGCAGCAGCGGGCCCGCTGAGGGTGAGCAGTTCTTC. Translated, it gives CASSSGPAEGEQFF.

This chain connects TRBV28 to TRBJ2-1; no reliable D call. The germline V gene has CDR1 MDHEN and CDR2 SYDVKM. V lost 3 bases to trimming and J lost 8 bases, with 17 bases between them. The CDR3 length is 15 residues. Written as DNA, the CDR3 is TGTGCCAGCAGTTTGCTCACCTCCCTGGGCCATGAGCAGTTCTTC. This gives the protein CASSLLTSLGHEQFF.

This chain joins TRBV11-3 and TRBJ1-1, with 8 bases fitting TRBD1. The trim removed 4 bases at V and 1 base at J, leaving 5 bases unmatched. The CDR3 sequence is 15 residues long. Germline lookup yields CDR1 SGHNT and CDR2 YENEEA. The DNA for the CDR3 is TGTGCCAGCAGCTATACAGGGGGGAGGAACACTGAAGCTTTCTTT. It specifies CASSYTGGRNTEAFF.

V is TRBV18 and J is TRBJ2-7, with D possibly being TRBD1 (5 bases). The length of the CDR3 is 14 residues. V lost 6 bases and J lost 6, with 18 bases in between. Germline-derived CDR1 and CDR2 are KGHSH and LQKENI. CDR3 bases: TGTGCCAGCTCCTTTCCCCAGGGATCCGGCGAGCAGTACTTC. Translation: CASSFPQGSGEQYF.